A single sample is the source of the 28 T cell receptor beta chains below, sequenced in a study of T-cell memory formation after mild COVID-19. TCRdb processed the 5' RACE reads anew with MiXCR; each CDR3 protein has one entry. The sample lists under 200,000 distinct CDR3 sequences, around 30% occurring once. The sequenced sample was PBMCs or a T cell subset sorted from them (not recorded which). The receptors were gathered from an adult woman who had mild COVID-19 (a few samples of this study predate the infection). Cell type and time point are not known.

The chain is built from TRBV10-3 and TRBJ2-7; D gene uncertain. V was pared by 4 bases and J by 3 bases, with 10 bases between. This CDR3 has 13 amino acids. Germline V gene sequence: CDR1 ENHRY, CDR2 SYGVKD. CDR3: CAISGATGYEQYF. The CDR3 nucleotides are TGTGCCATCAGTGGGGCCACCGGCTACGAGCAGTACTTC.

Written as DNA, the CDR3 is TGCGCCAGCAGCCAACACCTTGGGGAAGGAGGTGGAAACATTCAGTACTTC. Protein product: CASSQHLGEGGGNIQYF. The chain employs TRBV4-3 and TRBJ2-4; D may be TRBD2 (5 bases). Germline lookup yields CDR1 LGHNA and CDR2 YSLEER. The CDR3 sequence is 17 residues long. The V gene lost 2 bases and the J gene lost 6 bases, with 20 bases spanning the gap.

The chain is built from TRBV2 and TRBJ1-5; D might be TRBD1 (6 bases). CDR3 size: 15 residues. Germline CDR1 SNHLY, CDR2 FYNNEI. The germline V and J ends were trimmed by 5 bases and 4 bases, with 15 bases remaining between them. The CDR3 DNA sequence: TGTGCCAGCAGTAGGAACCAGGGGAGGAATCAGCCCCAGCATTTT. Residues: CASSRNQGRNQPQHF.

The rearrangement joins TRBV24-1 to TRBJ2-3; D remains ambiguous. There are 17 residues in the CDR3. Germline loops: CDR1 KGHDR, CDR2 SFDVKD. Between the trimmed V and J ends, which lost 0 bases and 0 bases, there was a span of 12 bases. CDR3 amino acids: CATSDLKAYPSTDTQYF. DNA of the CDR3: TGTGCCACCAGTGATTTGAAGGCCTACCCAAGCACAGATACGCAGTATTTT.

The chain links TRBV11-2 to TRBJ2-1; 7 bases align to TRBD2. The CDR3 totals 11 residues. CDR1 is SGHAT and CDR2 is FQNNGV in the germline V gene. After removal of 10 bases from V and 7 bases from J, the junction contained 4 bases not matched to a gene. CDR3 coding DNA: TGTGCCATATCACTAGCGAATGAGCAGTTCTTC. It encodes CAISLANEQFF.

The V gene is TRBV5-4, the J gene TRBJ2-7; TRBD1 agrees at 8 bases. Trimming at V came to 3 bases and at J to 3 bases, leaving 8 bases not matched to a gene. The CDR3 runs 15 residues. Germline lookup yields CDR1 SGHNT and CDR2 YYREEE (reference sequence). The CDR3 here is CASSSRGPSNYEQYF. The CDR3 nucleotides are TGTGCCAGCAGCTCCAGGGGGCCCTCGAACTACGAGCAGTACTTC.

V is TRBV5-1 and J is TRBJ2-1; D perhaps matches TRBD2 (5 bases). Per germline, CDR1 SGHRS and CDR2 YFSETQ. This CDR3 spans 15 amino acids. V lost 2 bases and J lost 12, with 21 bases in between. The CDR3 nucleotides read TGCGCCAGCAGCTTTTCCGGGCCCCCGGCAGAGGGGCAGTTCTTC. Encoded protein: CASSFSGPPAEGQFF.

This rearrangement joins TRBV27 to TRBJ2-5, with a weak D call TRBD2 (5 bases). The CDR3 contains 13 residues. V shed 8 bases and J shed 5 bases, with 15 bases lying between them. CDR1 is MNHEY and CDR2 is SMNVEV in the germline V gene (reference sequence). The CDR3 loop is CASSPWTGETQYF. Written as DNA, the CDR3 is TGTGCCAGCTCCCCTTGGACGGGGGAGACCCAGTACTTC.

This clonotype has a handful of counts. This rearrangement joins TRBV6-6 to TRBJ1-5; tentative D call: TRBD1 (5 bases). This CDR3 comprises 16 residues. Looked up from germline, CDR1 is MNHNY and CDR2 is SVGAGI (reference sequence). The germline V and J ends were trimmed by 4 bases and 5 bases, with 18 bases remaining between them. The CDR3, as DNA: TGTGCCAGCAGTTCACAATACCGGGACTCCGATCAGCCCCAGCATTTT. Translated: CASSSQYRDSDQPQHF.

The chain recombines TRBV4-1 with TRBJ1-2; 7 positions match TRBD1. V was pared by 1 base and J by 8 bases, with 7 bases of the junction left unmatched. Germline V CDR1 and CDR2: MGHRA, YSYEKL. CDR3 length: 14 residues. Written as DNA, the CDR3 is TGCGCCAGCAGCCAAGCGACAGGGAGGGGAGGCTACACCTTC. Translation: CASSQATGRGGYTF.

In this sample, this clonotype turned up a few times. This chain links TRBV13 with TRBJ1-1; D unclear. The CDR3 has 14 amino acids. Germline V gives CDR1 PRHDT, CDR2 FYEKMQ (reference sequence). Trimming left V 4 bases short and J 3 bases short, with 12 bases between. This CDR3 reads CASSSRSLDTEAFF. CDR3 nucleotides: TGTGCCAGCAGCTCTCGGAGTTTGGACACTGAAGCTTTCTTT.

This clonotype was seen a handful of times. The V and J genes are TRBV3-1 and TRBJ2-7; D possibly corresponds to TRBD2 (5 bases). Per the germline V gene, CDR1 is LGHDT and CDR2 is YNNKEL (reference sequence). Trimming pared 0 bases from V and 7 bases from J, leaving 13 bases between. The CDR3 is made up of 14 amino acids. Written as DNA, the CDR3 is TGTGCCAGCAGCCAAGATGTGAGGGTCCAGGAGCAGTACTTC. Protein sequence: CASSQDVRVQEQYF.

The chain carries TRBV28 and TRBJ2-7; D is possibly TRBD1 or TRBD2 (5 bases each). V was cut by 5 bases and J by 5 bases, with 16 bases left in between. The germline V gene has CDR1 MDHEN and CDR2 SYDVKM. This CDR3 has 14 amino acids. CDR3 coding DNA: TGTGCCAGCAGTGGCATTGGGGGTCCCAACGAGCAGTACTTC. As protein: CASSGIGGPNEQYF.

The genes are TRBV6-2 or TRBV6-3 and TRBJ2-7; D could derive from TRBD1 or TRBD2 (5 bases each). This CDR3 spans 12 amino acids. Germline CDR1 and CDR2: MNHEY and SVGEGT. V was trimmed by 10 bases and J by 0 bases, leaving 10 bases between them. The CDR3 loop reads CATEGISYEQYF. The CDR3, as DNA: TGTGCCACCGAGGGGATCTCCTACGAGCAGTACTTC.

This clonotype occurred a few times. V and J are TRBV20-1 and TRBJ2-2; D is undetermined. CDR1 DFQATT and CDR2 SNEGSKA come from the germline V gene (reference sequence). The V and J ends lost 6 bases and 4 bases respectively, with 12 bases between them. This CDR3 has 13 residues. The CDR3 coding sequence is TGCAGTGCACGACCGCCGAGCACCGGGGAGCTGTTTTTT. Translating gives CSARPPSTGELFF.

The gene calls are TRBV12-3 or TRBV12-4 and TRBJ2-1; D gene ambiguous. The V end lost 9 bases, the J end lost 8 bases, and 5 bases lay between the germline ends. The CDR3 length is 9 residues. CDR3 nucleotide sequence: TGTGCCAGTGGATATGAGCAGTTCTTC. Its translation: CASGYEQFF.

This clonotype was counted only a few times. The gene calls are TRBV4-3 and TRBJ1-3, with D tentatively TRBD1 (5 bases). The CDR3 extends over 15 amino acids. Trimming stripped 4 bases from V and 0 bases from J, with 10 bases between. Germline V gene data show CDR1 as LGHNA and CDR2 as YSLEER. CDR3 in DNA: TGCGCCAGCAGCCCTGGACATGGCTCTGGAAACACCATATATTTT. Translation gives CASSPGHGSGNTIYF.

V gene TRBV24-1 combines with J gene TRBJ1-6, with 7 nucleotides matching TRBD1. Germline CDR1 is KGHDR and CDR2 is SFDVKD. CDR3 length equals 19 residues. After removal of 3 bases from V and 0 bases from J, the junction contained 10 bases not matched to a gene. The CDR3 DNA sequence: TGTGCCACCAGTGATCTGGGACAGCACGGAAGCTCCTATAATTCACCCCTCCACTTT. Amino acid sequence: CATSDLGQHGSSYNSPLHF.

This clonotype has just a few counts. The chain combines TRBV18 with TRBJ2-1; possibly TRBD1 for D (5 bases). This CDR3 has 14 amino acids. CDR1 KGHSH and CDR2 LQKENI come from the germline V gene. With 3 bases removed from V and 7 bases from J, the gap between germline ends came to 13 bases. The CDR3 region is CASSPRWGLNEQFF. CDR3 DNA sequence: TGTGCCAGCTCACCCCGTTGGGGCTTAAATGAGCAGTTCTTC.

CDR3 protein: CASSLHSAGQRAEQYF. Written as DNA, the CDR3 is TGTGCCAGCAGTTTACACTCAGCGGGGCAACGCGCCGAGCAGTACTTC. The genes are TRBV12-3 or TRBV12-4 and TRBJ2-7; 7 bases are a match to TRBD2. The V gene end was trimmed by 2 bases and the J gene end by 6 bases; junction bases not matched to a gene: 13. The CDR3 consists of 16 residues.

The V call is TRBV11-2, the J call TRBJ1-1; 7 bases match TRBD1. This CDR3 has 14 amino acids. Germline V gene sequence: CDR1 SGHAT, CDR2 FQNNGV. V was clipped by 6 bases and J by 8 bases; unmatched bases: 12. The CDR3 DNA reads TGTGCCAGCAGACCCGGGGGGACAGCTCCCGAAGCTTTCTTT. This translates into CASRPGGTAPEAFF.

This clonotype was seen only a few times. The rearrangement uses TRBV18 and TRBJ2-3; TRBD2 matches at 14 bases. J was trimmed by 5 bases and V by 0 bases; bases with no gene match: 1. Germline V lookup: CDR1 KGHSH, CDR2 LQKENI. The CDR3 is made up of 16 amino acids. The CDR3 bases are TGTGCCAGCTCACCACCTGGACTAGCGGGAGGAGATACGCAGTATTTT. Its translation: CASSPPGLAGGDTQYF.

V is TRBV3-1 and J is TRBJ2-7; maybe TRBD2 (6 bases). Trimming took 6 bases from V and 2 from J, leaving 11 bases between them. The germline CDR1 and CDR2 sequences are LGHDT and YNNKEL (reference sequence). The CDR3 totals 13 residues. CDR3 DNA: TGTGCCAGCAGTGTAGCGGTTACCTACGAGCAGTACTTC. Its translation is CASSVAVTYEQYF.

The chain employs TRBV12-3 or TRBV12-4 and TRBJ1-5, with D unclear. The CDR3 is 13 residues long. Trimming took 5 bases from V and 5 from J, leaving 10 bases between them. The CDR3 DNA reads as TGTGCCAGCAGTCCTACCACGGATCAGCCCCAGCATTTT. Translated: CASSPTTDQPQHF.

This chain joins TRBV5-6 and TRBJ2-3; 9 bases align to TRBD2. The V and J ends lost 3 bases and 2 bases, in that order; junction bases with no gene match: 4. This CDR3 has 15 residues. CDR1 SGHDT and CDR2 YYEEEE come from the germline V gene. CDR3 bases: TGTGCCAGCAGCTCGCTAGCGGGGACCACAGATACGCAGTATTTT. It codes for CASSSLAGTTDTQYF.

This clonotype has just one count. The genes are TRBV7-9 and TRBJ1-1, with 7 bases lining up with TRBD1. CDR3 length equals 14 residues. CDR1 is SEHNR and CDR2 is FQNEAQ in the germline V gene (reference sequence). V shed 1 base, J shed 4 bases, and the junction held 3 bases outside the gene matches. CDR3 nucleotides: TGTGCCAGCAGCTTAGGAGGGGGCTCCACTGAAGCTTTCTTT. Encoded protein: CASSLGGGSTEAFF.

This chain uses TRBV12-3 or TRBV12-4 with TRBJ2-2, with D possibly matching TRBD2 (5 bases). With 3 bases removed from V and 7 bases from J, the gap between germline ends came to 6 bases. This CDR3 is 12 amino acids long. The DNA for the CDR3 is TGTGCCAGCAGTTTCAGCGGCGGGGAGCTGTTTTTT. It encodes CASSFSGGELFF.

The sample holds one count of this clonotype. The chain is built from TRBV9 and TRBJ2-7, with 7 nucleotides matching TRBD1. The CDR3 is 14 amino acids. CDR1 and CDR2 from the germline V gene are SGDLS and YYNGEE. With V trimmed by 8 bases and J by 2 bases, 10 bases remained unmatched. The CDR3 DNA follows: TGTGCCAGTGGGAACGGGGACAGTCCCTACGAGCAGTACTTC. Encoded protein: CASGNGDSPYEQYF.